This T cell receptor (beta chain) is from a study of T cell changes during pregnancy in multiple sclerosis. Sequenced by immunoSEQ multiplex PCR; TCRdb stores in-frame clones only, minus some. The sample consists of about 66,000 clones, roughly 91% of them appearing once. The CDR3 consists of 15 residues. The germline V and J ends were trimmed by 3 bases and 4 bases, with 13 bases remaining between them. CDR1 SGHNT and CDR2 YYREEE come from the germline V gene (reference sequence). Source: CD8+ T cells from peripheral blood mononuclear cells, taken before pregnancy. The source of this sequence is a female donor with multiple sclerosis, enrolled in a pregnancy study. The V and J genes are TRBV5-4 and TRBJ2-2, with a weak D call TRBD1 (6 bases). The CDR3 nucleotides read TGTGCCAGCAGCTATGACAGGTTCCTCACCGGGGAGCTGTTTTTT. Protein sequence: CASSYDRFLTGELFF.